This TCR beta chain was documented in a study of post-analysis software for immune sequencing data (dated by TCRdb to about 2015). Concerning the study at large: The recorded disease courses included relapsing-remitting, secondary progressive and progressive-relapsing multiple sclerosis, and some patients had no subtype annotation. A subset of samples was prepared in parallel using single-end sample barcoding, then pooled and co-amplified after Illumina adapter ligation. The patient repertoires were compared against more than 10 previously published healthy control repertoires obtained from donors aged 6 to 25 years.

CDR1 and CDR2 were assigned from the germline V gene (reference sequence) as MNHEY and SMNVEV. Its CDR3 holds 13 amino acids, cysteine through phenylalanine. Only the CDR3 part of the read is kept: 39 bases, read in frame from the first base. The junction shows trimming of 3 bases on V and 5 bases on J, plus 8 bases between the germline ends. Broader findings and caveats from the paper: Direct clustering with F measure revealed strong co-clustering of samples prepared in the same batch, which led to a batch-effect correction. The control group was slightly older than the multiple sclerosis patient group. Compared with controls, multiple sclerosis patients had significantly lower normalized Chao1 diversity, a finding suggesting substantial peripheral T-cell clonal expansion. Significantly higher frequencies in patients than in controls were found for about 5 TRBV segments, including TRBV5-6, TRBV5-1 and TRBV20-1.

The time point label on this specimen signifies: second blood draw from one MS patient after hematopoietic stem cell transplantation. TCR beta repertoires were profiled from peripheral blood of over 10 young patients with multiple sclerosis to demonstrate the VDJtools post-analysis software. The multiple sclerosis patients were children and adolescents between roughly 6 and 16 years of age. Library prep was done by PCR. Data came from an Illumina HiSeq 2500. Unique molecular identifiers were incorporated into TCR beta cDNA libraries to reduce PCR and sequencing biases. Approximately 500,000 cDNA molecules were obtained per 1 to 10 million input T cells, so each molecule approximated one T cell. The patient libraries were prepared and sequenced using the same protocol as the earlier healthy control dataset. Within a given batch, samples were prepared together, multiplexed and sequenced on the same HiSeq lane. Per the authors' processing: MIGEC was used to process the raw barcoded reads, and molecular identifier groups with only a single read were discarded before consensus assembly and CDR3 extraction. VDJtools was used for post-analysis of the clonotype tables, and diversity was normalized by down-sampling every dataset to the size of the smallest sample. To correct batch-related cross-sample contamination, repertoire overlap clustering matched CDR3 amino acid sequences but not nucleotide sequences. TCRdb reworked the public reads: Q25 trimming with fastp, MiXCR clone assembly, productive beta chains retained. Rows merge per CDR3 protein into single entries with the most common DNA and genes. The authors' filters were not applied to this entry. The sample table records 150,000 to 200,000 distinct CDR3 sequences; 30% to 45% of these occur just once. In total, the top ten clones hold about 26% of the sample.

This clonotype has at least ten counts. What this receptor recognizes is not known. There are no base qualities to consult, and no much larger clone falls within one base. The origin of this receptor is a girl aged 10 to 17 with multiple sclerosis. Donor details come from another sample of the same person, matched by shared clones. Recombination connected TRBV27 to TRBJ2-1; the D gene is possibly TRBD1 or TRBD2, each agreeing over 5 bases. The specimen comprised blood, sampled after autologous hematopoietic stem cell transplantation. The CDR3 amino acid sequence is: CASSFGGDNEQFF. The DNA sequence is TGTGCCAGCAGTTTTGGGGGAGACAATGAGCAGTTCTTC.